Shown below are 31 T cell receptor beta chains from a single sample sequenced in a study of early T cells in non-severe SARS-CoV-2 infection. TCRdb analysed the 5' RACE reads with MiXCR anew, one entry per CDR3 protein. The sample shows over 30,000 distinct CDR3 sequences, about 4.7% of them seen only once. Material: whole blood. The origin of the receptors is an adult who was a healthcare worker with PCR-confirmed SARS-CoV-2 infection or an uninfected control (not recorded which).

This clonotype was seen ten or more times. V and J are TRBV29-1 and TRBJ1-2; no clear D. Trimming shortened V by 2 bases and J by 1 base, and 11 bases separated the two germline ends. Germline CDR1 is SQVTM and CDR2 is ANQGSEA. The CDR3 is made up of 14 amino acids. This chain's CDR3 is CSVETPGSNYGYTF. The CDR3 DNA follows: TGCAGCGTTGAAACTCCCGGCAGTAACTATGGCTACACCTTC.

This clonotype was recorded many times. V is TRBV12-3 or TRBV12-4 and J is TRBJ1-3; D uncertain. Trimming stripped 8 bases from V and 4 bases from J, with 12 bases between. The CDR3 totals 13 residues. For the CDR3, the DNA is TGTGCCAGCGGCCCCTTGACCGGAAACACCATATATTTT. It specifies CASGPLTGNTIYF.

This clonotype was observed at least ten times. The rearrangement links TRBV9 to TRBJ1-2; D call uncertain. Germline loops: CDR1 SGDLS, CDR2 YYNGEE. The CDR3 extends over 13 amino acids. Trimming took 0 bases from V and 2 from J, leaving 5 bases between them. The DNA for the CDR3 is TGTGCCAGCAGCGTAGGGGGAAACTATGGCTACACCTTC. It specifies CASSVGGNYGYTF.

This clonotype came up many times. V gene TRBV28 combines with J gene TRBJ2-7; weak D call: TRBD2 (5 bases). Germline V gene data show CDR1 as MDHEN and CDR2 as SYDVKM. V dropped 9 bases and J dropped 3 bases, with 12 bases sitting between them. The CDR3 extends over 12 amino acids. The CDR3 DNA reads as TGTGCCAGTTTAGGACTGAACTACGAGCAGTACTTC. Protein product: CASLGLNYEQYF.

The genes are TRBV5-1 and TRBJ1-1; the D gene is possibly TRBD1 (5 bases). Germline assignment: CDR1 SGHRS and CDR2 YFSETQ. The CDR3 is 15 amino acids. Trimming removed 4 bases from V and 1 base from J, with 14 bases in between. CDR3 bases: TGCGCCAGCAGCGTAACGGGACCCCCGAACACTGAAGCTTTCTTT. It encodes CASSVTGPPNTEAFF.

This clonotype has more than one count but fewer than ten. The V and J genes are TRBV7-9 and TRBJ2-5; D gene unclear. This CDR3 comprises 12 residues. CDR1 and CDR2 (germline): SEHNR, FQNEAQ (reference sequence). V shed 8 bases and J shed 7 bases, with 14 bases lying between them. The CDR3 region is CASGDSWGTQYF. Here the CDR3 DNA reads TGTGCCAGCGGCGACTCATGGGGGACCCAGTACTTC.

This clonotype was recorded many times. The CDR3 DNA reads as TGTGCCAGCAGCTTACAACAGCATTATGGCTACACCTTC. Protein sequence: CASSLQQHYGYTF. The V and J genes are TRBV5-5 and TRBJ1-2, with D unclear. This CDR3 has 13 residues. V was cut by 2 bases and J by 5 bases, with 10 bases left in between. Germline V gene sequence: CDR1 SGHKS, CDR2 YYEKEE (reference sequence).

J is TRBJ2-3 and V is TRBV20-1, with D possibly being TRBD1 or TRBD2 (5 bases each). This CDR3 is built from 13 residues. Germline V gene lookup returns CDR1 DFQATT and CDR2 SNEGSKA (reference sequence). Trimming took off 6 bases at V and 1 base at J, with 11 bases between the two ends. This CDR3 is CSAPRDGTDTQYF. The CDR3 bases are TGCAGTGCCCCGAGGGACGGCACAGATACGCAGTATTTT.

This clonotype was observed many times. The chain couples TRBV7-2 to TRBJ2-7, with TRBD1 identical over 7 bases. J was trimmed by 2 bases and V by 5 bases; bases with no gene match: 6. The CDR3 covers 14 residues. Germline V CDR1 and CDR2: SGHTA, FQGNSA. The CDR3 here is CASSSNRGPYEQYF. In DNA, the CDR3 is TGTGCCAGCAGCAGCAACAGGGGCCCCTACGAGCAGTACTTC. The full variable domain, its missing parts supplied by reference TRBV7-2 and TRBJ2-7, is GAGVSQSPSNKVTEKGKDVELRCDPISGHTALYWYRQSLGQGLEFLIYFQGNSAPDKSGLPSDRFSAERTGGSVSTLTIQRTQQEDSAVYLCASSSNRGPYEQYFGPGTRLTVT.

DNA for the CDR3: TGTGCCAGCAATTCTCCGAACCCTAACTATGGCTACACCTTC. Translation: CASNSPNPNYGYTF. The gene calls are TRBV28 and TRBJ1-2; D is unresolved. With 7 bases removed from V and 0 bases from J, the gap between germline ends came to 12 bases. Germline values: CDR1 MDHEN, CDR2 SYDVKM. The CDR3 covers 14 residues.

This clonotype was counted at least ten times. The V call is TRBV29-1, the J call TRBJ2-5; possible D gene TRBD1, 6 bases. V shed 3 bases and J shed 5 bases, with 13 bases lying between them. The CDR3 is 13 residues long. From germline, CDR1 is SQVTM and CDR2 ANQGSEA. The CDR3 sequence: CSVDGSGAETQYF. The CDR3 nucleotides are TGCAGCGTTGACGGCTCAGGGGCTGAGACCCAGTACTTC. Filled out from reference TRBV29-1 and TRBJ2-5, the complete variable domain reads SAVISQKPSRDICQRGTSLTIQCQVDSQVTMMFWYRQQPGQSLTLIATANQGSEATYESGFVIDKFPISRPNLTFSTLTVSNMSPEDSSIYLCSVDGSGAETQYFGPGTRLLVL.

V usage is TRBV5-5 and J usage is TRBJ2-5, with 8 nucleotides matching TRBD1. Germline CDR1 reads SGHKS; CDR2 reads YYEKEE (reference sequence). J was trimmed by 5 bases and V by 1 base; bases with no gene match: 4. The CDR3 covers 14 residues. Here the CDR3 DNA reads TGTGCCAGCAGCTTGCAGGACAGGGTGGAGACCCAGTACTTC. Its protein is CASSLQDRVETQYF.

This clonotype occurred a few times. The V and J genes are TRBV9 and TRBJ2-1, with 7 bases matching TRBD2. The length of the CDR3 is 14 residues. Losses at the gene ends were 3 bases for V and 5 bases for J; bases not matched to a gene: 5. Germline V gene lookup returns CDR1 SGDLS and CDR2 YYNGEE. The CDR3 DNA is TGTGCCAGCAGCGGGGGAGGGCCCGACAATGAGCAGTTCTTC. This gives the protein CASSGGGPDNEQFF.

The chain has TRBV30 and TRBJ2-3; 11 nucleotides align to TRBD1. The CDR3 runs to 15 residues. CDR1 and CDR2 (germline): GTSNPN, SVGIG (reference sequence). The J segment lost 1 base and the V segment lost 2 bases, leaving 2 bases of the junction unmatched. The chain's CDR3 is CAWSWGQGGTDTQYF. Here the CDR3 DNA reads TGTGCCTGGAGTTGGGGACAGGGGGGCACAGATACGCAGTATTTT. Complete variable domain (other parts from reference TRBV30 and TRBJ2-3): SQTIHQWPATLVQPVGSPLSLECTVEGTSNPNLYWYRQAAGRGLQLLFYSVGIGQISSEVPQNLSASRPQDRQFILSSKKLLLSDSGFYLCAWSWGQGGTDTQYFGPGTRLTVL.

Ten or more counts support this clonotype. J is TRBJ2-3 and V is TRBV2; 11 nucleotides line up with TRBD2. Germline assignment: CDR1 SNHLY and CDR2 FYNNEI. This CDR3 contains 15 residues. V lost 3 bases and J lost 5; bases outside the gene matches: 4. CDR3 nucleotides: TGTGCCAGCAGTGATACTAGCGGGGGTAGAGATACGCAGTATTTT. Protein sequence: CASSDTSGGRDTQYF.

This clonotype has more than one count but fewer than ten. The gene calls are TRBV7-8 and TRBJ2-7, with 10 bases that match TRBD2. CDR1 SGHVS and CDR2 FQNEAQ come from the germline V gene. V trimming: 4 bases; J trimming: 2 bases; junction bases outside the gene matches: 5. This CDR3 comprises 15 residues. CDR3 bases: TGTGCCAGCAGCTCCAGCGGGGGGGCGACCTACGAGCAGTACTTC. It encodes CASSSSGGATYEQYF.

This clonotype has ten or more counts. V usage is TRBV7-3 and J usage is TRBJ2-2, with D possibly being TRBD1 (6 bases). CDR1 is SGHTA, CDR2 FQGTGA, per germline. With 4 bases removed from V and 0 bases from J, the gap between germline ends came to 15 bases. This CDR3 region has 17 residues. The CDR3 bases are TGTGCCAGCAGCTCCACCAGACAGGCGGCGAACACCGGGGAGCTGTTTTTT. Its translation is CASSSTRQAANTGELFF.

This clonotype was recorded many times. V is TRBV28 and J is TRBJ2-7; D is ambiguous. Looked up from germline, CDR1 is MDHEN and CDR2 is SYDVKM. CDR3 length: 15 residues. V was clipped by 6 bases and J by 3 bases, with 18 bases between them. The CDR3 is CASSLPGPAYYEQYF. The CDR3 DNA reads as TGTGCCAGCAGCCTACCCGGGCCTGCTTACTACGAGCAGTACTTC.

This clonotype appeared many times. The rearrangement links TRBV12-3 or TRBV12-4 to TRBJ1-2, with 8 bases lining up with TRBD1. The CDR3 extends over 14 amino acids. The trim removed 5 bases at V and 7 bases at J, leaving 9 bases unmatched. Here the CDR3 reads CASSGRGQVTGYTF. CDR3 DNA sequence: TGTGCCAGCAGTGGACGGGGACAGGTGACTGGCTACACCTTC.

This clonotype came up many times. The V gene is TRBV7-2, the J gene TRBJ1-6; TRBD1 agrees at 7 bases. CDR1 is SGHTA and CDR2 is FQGNSA in the germline V gene. The V and J ends lost 4 bases and 6 bases, in that order; junction bases with no gene match: 3. This CDR3 contains 14 residues. The CDR3, as DNA: TGTGCCAGCAGCTCGGGACAGTTTAATTCACCCCTCCACTTT. It specifies CASSSGQFNSPLHF.

The table lists this clonotype with many counts. The chain joins TRBV27 to TRBJ1-1; D unclear. CDR1 and CDR2 (germline): MNHEY, SMNVEV (reference sequence). The CDR3 has 14 residues. V was pared by 0 bases and J by 0 bases, with 5 bases between. CDR3 residues: CASSLSAVNTEAFF. The CDR3 coding sequence is TGTGCCAGCAGTTTATCGGCTGTGAACACTGAAGCTTTCTTT.

This clonotype was found a few times. The rearrangement joins TRBV7-9 to TRBJ1-1; TRBD1 matches 7 bases. The trim removed 0 bases at V and 3 bases at J, leaving 1 base unmatched. This CDR3 is built from 14 residues. Per the germline V gene, CDR1 is SEHNR and CDR2 is FQNEAQ (reference sequence). As DNA, the CDR3 is TGTGCCAGCAGCTTAGCACAGGGGTACACTGAAGCTTTCTTT. Amino acid sequence: CASSLAQGYTEAFF. Full variable domain (rest looked up from reference TRBV7-9 and TRBJ1-1): DTGVSQNPRHKITKRGQNVTFRCDPISEHNRLYWYRQTLGQGPEFLTYFQNEAQLEKSRLLSDRFSAERPKGSFSTLEIQRTEQGDSAMYLCASSLAQGYTEAFFGQGTRLTVV.

In its sample, this clonotype was seen many times. The chain employs TRBV5-1 and TRBJ2-2, with 13 nucleotides matching TRBD2. J was trimmed by 6 bases and V by 4 bases; bases with no gene match: 6. The germline V gene encodes CDR1 SGHRS and CDR2 YFSETQ. CDR3 length equals 16 residues. The CDR3 here is CASSPRLAGGSGELFF. In DNA, the CDR3 is TGCGCCAGCAGCCCGCGACTAGCGGGGGGATCCGGGGAGCTGTTTTTT. Variable domain in full (rest from reference TRBV5-1 and TRBJ2-2): KAGVTQTPRYLIKTRGQQVTLSCSPISGHRSVSWYQQTPGQGLQFLFEYFSETQRNKGNFPGRFSGRQFSNSRSEMNVSTLELGDSALYLCASSPRLAGGSGELFFGEGSRLTVL.

This clonotype showed up just a few times. This sequence joins TRBV7-9 and TRBJ2-1; 8 bases fit TRBD2. Trimming cost V 4 bases and J 1 base; bases outside gene matches: 6. This CDR3 region has 16 residues. Looked up from germline, CDR1 is SEHNR and CDR2 is FQNEAQ (reference sequence). The CDR3: CASSSFSGTSYNEQFF. CDR3 nucleotides: TGTGCCAGCAGCTCTTTTAGCGGGACGTCCTACAATGAGCAGTTCTTC.

This clonotype was seen a few times. The rearrangement links TRBV28 to TRBJ2-5; D is unclear. CDR1 is MDHEN and CDR2 is SYDVKM in the germline V gene. The CDR3 totals 14 residues. The germline V and J ends were trimmed by 1 base and 4 bases, with 10 bases remaining between them. CDR3 in amino acids: CASSLFGQVETQYF. The CDR3 DNA is TGTGCCAGCAGTTTATTCGGGCAGGTAGAGACCCAGTACTTC.

This clonotype was seen at least ten times. This rearrangement joins TRBV18 to TRBJ1-2, with 8 bases aligning to TRBD1. V gave up 3 bases and J gave up 6 bases; unmatched junction bases: 6. This CDR3 comprises 14 residues. Germline CDR1 is KGHSH and CDR2 is LQKENI. In DNA form, the CDR3 reads TGTGCCAGCTCACCCTCAGGGGGCGCCCATGGCTACACCTTC. Translated: CASSPSGGAHGYTF.

A few counts support this clonotype. The rearrangement links TRBV10-3 to TRBJ2-6; TRBD1 is a possible D gene (5 bases). Germline V gives CDR1 ENHRY, CDR2 SYGVKD. The CDR3 consists of 16 residues. V was clipped by 8 bases and J by 0 bases, with 14 bases between them. The CDR3 sequence: CAIQGDGRSGANVLTF. CDR3 nucleotides: TGTGCCATCCAGGGCGACGGCCGCTCTGGGGCCAACGTCCTGACTTTC.

This chain links TRBV6-5 with TRBJ2-7; D is uncertain. Germline V gene data show CDR1 as MNHEY and CDR2 as SVGAGI. With 5 bases removed from V and 4 bases from J, the gap between germline ends came to 15 bases. This CDR3 comprises 14 residues. The CDR3 DNA is TGTGCCAGCAGTCCCGCCTCGGACGGATACGAGCAGTACTTC. Translating gives CASSPASDGYEQYF.

This clonotype was found many times. This chain connects TRBV6-2 or TRBV6-3 to TRBJ1-1; D gene unclear. From germline, CDR1 is MNHEY and CDR2 SVGEGT. This CDR3 spans 11 amino acids. V lost 2 bases and J lost 6, with 4 bases in between. Here the CDR3 DNA reads TGTGCCAGCAGTTACGGGGCTGAAGCTTTCTTT. Translated, it gives CASSYGAEAFF.

This clonotype was observed a few times. The genes are TRBV4-2 and TRBJ1-2; TRBD1 agrees at 9 bases. The CDR3 covers 16 residues. Germline loops: CDR1 LGHNA, CDR2 YNFKEQ. V lost 3 bases, J lost 5 bases, and 10 bases stayed unmatched. The CDR3 loop is CASSHDGTGYSYGYTF. DNA for the CDR3: TGTGCCAGCAGCCACGACGGGACAGGGTACAGTTATGGCTACACCTTC.

This clonotype has just a few counts. The chain couples TRBV6-5 to TRBJ1-1, with a possible D match to TRBD1 (6 bases). The CDR3 contains 13 residues. Trimming removed 5 bases at V and 6 bases at J, with 13 bases between. The germline gives CDR1 MNHEY, CDR2 SVGAGI. The CDR3 protein is CASSNLRGAEAFF. For the CDR3, the DNA is TGTGCCAGCAGTAACCTGAGGGGGGCTGAAGCTTTCTTT.